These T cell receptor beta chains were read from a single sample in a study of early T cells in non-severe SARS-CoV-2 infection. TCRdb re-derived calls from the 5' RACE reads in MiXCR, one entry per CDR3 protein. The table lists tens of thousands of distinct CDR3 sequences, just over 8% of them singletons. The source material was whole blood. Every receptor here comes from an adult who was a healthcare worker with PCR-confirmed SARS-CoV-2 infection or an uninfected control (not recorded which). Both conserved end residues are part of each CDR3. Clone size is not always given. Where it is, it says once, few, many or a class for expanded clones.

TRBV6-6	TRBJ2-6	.	CASSYGTLSGANVLTF
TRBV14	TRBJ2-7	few	CASSQVLGLEQYF
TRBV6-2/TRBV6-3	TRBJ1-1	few	CASRDPGQGTEAFF
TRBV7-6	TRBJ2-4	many	CASSSDGNIQYF
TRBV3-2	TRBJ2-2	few	CASSGRGPDTGELFF
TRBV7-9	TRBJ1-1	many	CASRPTDRSPWDTEAFF
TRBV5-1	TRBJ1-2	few	CASSLSSGGYGYTF
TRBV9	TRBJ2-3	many	CASSVEVTDTQYF
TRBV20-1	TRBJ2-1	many	CSAYPGTSGGNEQFF
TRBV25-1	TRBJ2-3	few	CASSDWPETDTQYF
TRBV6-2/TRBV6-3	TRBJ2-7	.	CASTPLRDLDEQYF
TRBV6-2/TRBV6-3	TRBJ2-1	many	CASSYSPPGGIYNEQFF
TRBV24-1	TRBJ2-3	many	CATSDSGTGRYTQYF
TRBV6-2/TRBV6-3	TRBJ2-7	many	CASSRSDEQYF
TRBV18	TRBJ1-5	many	CASGTGLQPQHF
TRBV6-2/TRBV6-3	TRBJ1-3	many	CASSYWEVPGNTIYF
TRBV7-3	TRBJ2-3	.	CASSFRGGRTDTQYF
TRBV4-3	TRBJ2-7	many	CASSQGEGNEQYF
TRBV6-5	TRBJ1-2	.	CASSYARENYGYTF
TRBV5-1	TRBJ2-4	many	CASSLGAGAQLNIQYF
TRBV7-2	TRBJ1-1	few	CASSLYGAPEAFF
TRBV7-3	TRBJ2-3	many	CASSLSGGGFRTDTQYF
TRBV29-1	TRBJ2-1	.	CSPRDSYEQFF
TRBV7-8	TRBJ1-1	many	CASSLVAGPNTEAFF
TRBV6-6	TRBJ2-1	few	CASSSSGSHNEQFF
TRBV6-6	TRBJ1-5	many	CASSYDGGGNQPQHF
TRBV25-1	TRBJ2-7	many	CASSDPNKDEQYF
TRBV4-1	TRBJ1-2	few	CASSLRRLWDRRPNYGYTF
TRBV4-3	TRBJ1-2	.	CASSQGRANYGYTF